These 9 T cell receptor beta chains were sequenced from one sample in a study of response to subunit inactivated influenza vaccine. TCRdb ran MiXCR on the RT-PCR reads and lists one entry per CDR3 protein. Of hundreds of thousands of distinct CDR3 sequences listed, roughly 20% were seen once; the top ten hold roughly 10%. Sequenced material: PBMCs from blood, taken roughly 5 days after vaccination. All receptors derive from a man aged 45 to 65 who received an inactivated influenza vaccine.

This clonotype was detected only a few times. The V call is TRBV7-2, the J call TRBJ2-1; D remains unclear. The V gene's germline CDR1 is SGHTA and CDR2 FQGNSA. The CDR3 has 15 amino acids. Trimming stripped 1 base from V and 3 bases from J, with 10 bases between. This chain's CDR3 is CASSLESTNYNEQFF. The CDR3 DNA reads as TGTGCCAGCAGCTTAGAGTCGACGAACTACAATGAGCAGTTCTTC.

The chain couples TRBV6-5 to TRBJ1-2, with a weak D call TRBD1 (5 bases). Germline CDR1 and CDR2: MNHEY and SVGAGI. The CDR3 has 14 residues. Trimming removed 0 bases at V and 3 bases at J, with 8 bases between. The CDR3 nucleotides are TGTGCCAGCAGTTACTCCTCGGGGGACTATGGCTACACCTTC. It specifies CASSYSSGDYGYTF.

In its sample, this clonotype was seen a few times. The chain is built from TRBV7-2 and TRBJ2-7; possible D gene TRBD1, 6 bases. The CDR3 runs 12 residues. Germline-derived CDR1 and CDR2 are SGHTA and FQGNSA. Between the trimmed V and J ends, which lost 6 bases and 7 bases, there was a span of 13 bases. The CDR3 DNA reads TGTGCCAGCAGACCGCCTCAGGGGGAGCAGTACTTC. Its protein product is CASRPPQGEQYF.

The DNA of the CDR3 is TGTGCCAGCAGCCAAGACCAACAGGGTCCCTACGAGCAGTACTTC. This codes for CASSQDQQGPYEQYF. This chain links TRBV4-2 with TRBJ2-7, with D perhaps matching TRBD1 (6 bases). V was clipped by 0 bases and J by 2 bases, with 11 bases between them. The CDR3 contains 15 residues. Germline loops: CDR1 LGHNA, CDR2 YNFKEQ.

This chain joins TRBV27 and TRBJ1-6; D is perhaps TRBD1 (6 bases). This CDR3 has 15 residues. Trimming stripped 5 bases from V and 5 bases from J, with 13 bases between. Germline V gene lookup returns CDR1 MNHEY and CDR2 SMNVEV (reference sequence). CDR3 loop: CASSRASGDNSPLHF. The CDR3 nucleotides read TGTGCCAGCAGTCGGGCTTCAGGGGATAATTCACCCCTCCACTTT.

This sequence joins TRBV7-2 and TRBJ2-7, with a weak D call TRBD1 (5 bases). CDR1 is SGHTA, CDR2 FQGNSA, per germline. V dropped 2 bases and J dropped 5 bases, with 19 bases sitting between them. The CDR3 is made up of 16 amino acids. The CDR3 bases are TGTGCCAGCAGCTTAATTTCGCAGGGTATCTATGACGAGCAGTACTTC. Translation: CASSLISQGIYDEQYF.

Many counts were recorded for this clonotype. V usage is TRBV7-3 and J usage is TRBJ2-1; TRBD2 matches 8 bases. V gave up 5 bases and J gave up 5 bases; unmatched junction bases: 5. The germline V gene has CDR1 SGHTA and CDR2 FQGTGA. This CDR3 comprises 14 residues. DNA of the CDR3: TGTGCCAGCAGCCTGACTAGCGCCAACAATGAGCAGTTCTTC. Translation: CASSLTSANNEQFF.

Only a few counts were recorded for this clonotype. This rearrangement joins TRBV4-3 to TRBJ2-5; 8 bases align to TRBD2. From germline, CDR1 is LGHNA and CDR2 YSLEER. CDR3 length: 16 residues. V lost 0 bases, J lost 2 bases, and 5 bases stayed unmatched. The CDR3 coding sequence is TGCGCCAGCAGCCAAGATTGGGCGGGGGGACAAGAGACCCAGTACTTC. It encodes CASSQDWAGGQETQYF.

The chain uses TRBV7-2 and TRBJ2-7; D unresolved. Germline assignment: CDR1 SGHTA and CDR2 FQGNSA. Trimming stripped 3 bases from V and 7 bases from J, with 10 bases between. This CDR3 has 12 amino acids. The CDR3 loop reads CASSFQNQEQYF. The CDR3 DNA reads TGTGCCAGCAGCTTCCAGAATCAAGAGCAGTACTTC.